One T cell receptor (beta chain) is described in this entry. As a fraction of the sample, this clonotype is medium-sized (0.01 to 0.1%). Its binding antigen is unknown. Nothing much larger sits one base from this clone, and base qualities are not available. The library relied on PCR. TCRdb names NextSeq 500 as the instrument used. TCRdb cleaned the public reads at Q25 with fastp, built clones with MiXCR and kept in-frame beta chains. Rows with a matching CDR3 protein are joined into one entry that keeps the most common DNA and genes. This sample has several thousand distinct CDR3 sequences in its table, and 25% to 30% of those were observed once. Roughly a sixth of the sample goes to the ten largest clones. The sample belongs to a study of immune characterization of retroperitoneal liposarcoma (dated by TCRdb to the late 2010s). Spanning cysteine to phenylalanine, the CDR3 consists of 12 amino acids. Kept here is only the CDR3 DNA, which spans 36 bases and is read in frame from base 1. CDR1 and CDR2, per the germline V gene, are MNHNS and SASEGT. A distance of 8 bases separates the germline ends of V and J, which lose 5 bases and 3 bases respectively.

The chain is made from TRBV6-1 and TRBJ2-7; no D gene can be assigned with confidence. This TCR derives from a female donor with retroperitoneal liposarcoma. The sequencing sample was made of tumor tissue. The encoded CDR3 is CASSSQIYEQYF. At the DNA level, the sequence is TGTGCCAGCAGTTCCCAAATCTACGAGCAGTACTTC.